The 30 T cell receptor beta chains listed next were all sequenced from one sample in a study of CD8 T cells in ankylosing spondylitis. Antigen specificity for these receptors is unknown. The study's findings and limits: Seemingly distinctive of ankylosing spondylitis blood was a TCR beta motif formed by eight highly homologous variants.

TCRdb re-called the 5' RACE reads through MiXCR, storing one row per CDR3 protein. The top ten clones hold about a fifth of a sample with some 700,000 distinct CDR3 sequences, roughly 19% of them seen once. Material: blood, either unsorted or a sorted T cell fraction (not recorded which). The origin of the receptors is a male donor with ankylosing spondylitis.

V is TRBV20-1 and J is TRBJ2-7; TRBD1 matches at 7 bases. V shed 0 bases, J shed 7 bases, and the junction held 9 bases outside the gene matches. This CDR3 is built from 14 residues. Germline CDR1 and CDR2: DFQATT and SNEGSKA (reference sequence). The CDR3, as DNA: TGCAGTGCTAGAGATTTCCGACAGGGTCGAGAGCAGTACTTC. This sequence encodes CSARDFRQGREQYF.

The V call is TRBV7-2, the J call TRBJ2-5; 10 bases are shared with TRBD2. CDR3 length equals 16 residues. Trimming took 1 base from V and 5 from J; bases not matched to a gene: 7. Germline V gives CDR1 SGHTA, CDR2 FQGNSA. The CDR3 DNA follows: TGTGCCAGCAGCTTAGTCTTAGCGGGAGGACGGGAGACCCAGTACTTC. The encoded protein is CASSLVLAGGRETQYF.

The chain joins TRBV6-1 to TRBJ1-5, with a weak D call TRBD1 (5 bases). Trimming left V 6 bases short and J 9 bases short, with 18 bases between. The CDR3 covers 14 residues. Per germline, CDR1 MNHNS and CDR2 SASEGT. The CDR3 region has the DNA TGTGCCAGCAGCCCCCCGGAAGATAGGGGGCCCCAGCATTTT. Protein sequence: CASSPPEDRGPQHF.

This clonotype was seen a few times. The genes are TRBV6-5 and TRBJ2-2; 7 nucleotides align to TRBD1. V shed 4 bases and J 4 bases; nucleotides not matched to a gene: 9. This CDR3 contains 16 residues. Germline V gives CDR1 MNHEY, CDR2 SVGAGI. In nucleotides, the CDR3 is TGTGCCAGCAGTTCCCGCGACAGGGCGGGCACCGGGGAGCTGTTTTTT. It yields the protein CASSSRDRAGTGELFF.

This clonotype was picked up many times. The rearrangement joins TRBV5-1 to TRBJ1-6, with no clear D. The length of the CDR3 is 14 residues. Germline lookup yields CDR1 SGHRS and CDR2 YFSETQ. V lost 1 base to trimming and J lost 6 bases, with 8 bases between them. The CDR3 reads CASSLTVGNSPLHF. The CDR3 region has the DNA TGCGCCAGCAGCTTGACCGTCGGTAATTCACCCCTCCACTTT.

This clonotype was recorded only once. This CDR3 reads CASSVWGLSTDTQYF. In DNA form, the CDR3 reads TGTGCCAGCAGCGTATGGGGGCTGAGCACAGATACGCAGTATTTT. The chain couples TRBV9 to TRBJ2-3; possibly TRBD1 for D (6 bases). Trimming shortened V by 1 base and J by 0 bases, and 9 bases separated the two germline ends. The CDR3 extends over 15 amino acids. The V gene's germline CDR1 is SGDLS and CDR2 YYNGEE. The variable domain in full, with the rest retrieved from reference TRBV9 and TRBJ2-3, is DSGVTQTPKHLITATGQRVTLRCSPRSGDLSVYWYQQSLDQGLQFLIQYYNGEERAKGNILERFSAQQFPDLHSELNLSSLELGDSALYFCASSVWGLSTDTQYFGPGTRLTVL.

The CDR3 nucleotides read TGTGCCAGCAGTTTTGAGCGGGGTGGCTACAATGAGCAGTTCTTC. Translating it yields CASSFERGGYNEQFF. This chain connects TRBV28 to TRBJ2-1; 7 nucleotides match TRBD2. V was pared by 3 bases and J by 3 bases, with 5 bases of the junction left unmatched. CDR1 is MDHEN, CDR2 SYDVKM, per germline. The length of the CDR3 is 15 residues.

The rearrangement uses TRBV6-1 and TRBJ1-1; the match to TRBD1 covers 7 bases. Germline CDR1 reads MNHNS; CDR2 reads SASEGT. The V segment lost 6 bases and the J segment 5 bases; nucleotides outside the gene matches: 6. The CDR3 is 13 residues long. In DNA form, the CDR3 reads TGTGCCAGCAGGAACAGGGGATCTACTGAAGCTTTCTTT. Encoded protein: CASRNRGSTEAFF.

This clonotype was detected only a few times. The chain joins TRBV29-1 to TRBJ2-7; no definite D call. The CDR3 consists of 12 residues. Trimming stripped 5 bases from V and 0 bases from J, with 8 bases between. CDR1 is SQVTM and CDR2 is ANQGSEA in the germline V gene. The CDR3 sequence: CSVRAGSYEQYF. The CDR3 DNA is TGCAGCGTTCGAGCTGGCTCCTACGAGCAGTACTTC.

The J gene is TRBJ2-7, the V gene TRBV6-5; D uncertain. CDR3 length: 19 amino acids. The V end was cut by 2 bases, the J end by 0 bases, with 23 bases between. CDR1 and CDR2 from the germline V gene are MNHEY and SVGAGI. CDR3 nucleotides: TGTGCCAGCAGTTACCCAGACAAGAGAATCTGGGCGCCCTCCTACGAGCAGTACTTC. It encodes CASSYPDKRIWAPSYEQYF.

The CDR3 DNA follows: TGCAGTGCTAGATCCCGACTAGCGGGAGGGCGGCAAGAGACCCAGTACTTC. Its translation: CSARSRLAGGRQETQYF. V gene TRBV20-1 combines with J gene TRBJ2-5; TRBD2 matches 14 bases. The CDR3 runs 17 residues. Germline V lookup: CDR1 DFQATT, CDR2 SNEGSKA (reference sequence). Trimming removed 2 bases from V and 2 bases from J; junction bases left unmatched: 7.

The chain uses TRBV12-5 and TRBJ1-5; D is ambiguous. The CDR3 has 12 residues. V lost 6 bases, J lost 2 bases, and 5 bases lay in between. Germline loops: CDR1 LGHNT, CDR2 FRNRAP. CDR3 coding DNA: TGTGCTAGTGGCCCGGGCAATCAGCCCCAGCATTTT. It specifies CASGPGNQPQHF.

The table lists this clonotype with a few counts. The chain carries TRBV2 and TRBJ2-5, with a tentative D call TRBD2 (6 bases). Trimming took 3 bases from V and 4 from J, leaving 12 bases between them. In germline, CDR1 is SNHLY, CDR2 FYNNEI. The CDR3 totals 14 residues. CDR3 sequence (DNA): TGTGCCAGCAGTGATGCTACCGGGGGAGAGACCCAGTACTTC. It specifies CASSDATGGETQYF.

This clonotype has only a few counts. The chain recombines TRBV15 with TRBJ2-7, with a possible D match to TRBD2 (6 bases). The CDR3 is made up of 13 amino acids. CDR1 and CDR2 (germline): LNHNV, YYDKDF (reference sequence). V was shortened by 0 bases and J by 6 bases, with 9 bases between the two germline ends. This CDR3 is CATSRDLGGEQYF. CDR3 DNA sequence: TGTGCCACCAGCAGAGATCTGGGGGGCGAGCAGTACTTC.

The chain combines TRBV12-3 or TRBV12-4 with TRBJ1-6, with 8 bases aligning to TRBD1. The ends lost 3 bases at V and 7 bases at J; junction bases unmatched: 5. CDR3 length: 15 amino acids. The CDR3 nucleotides are TGTGCCAGCAGTTTGGTGGGACAGGCAAATTCACCCCTCCACTTT. Its protein is CASSLVGQANSPLHF.

The chain combines TRBV7-8 with TRBJ1-5; D call uncertain. The germline gives CDR1 SGHVS, CDR2 FQNEAQ. Trimming removed 5 bases from V and 4 bases from J, with 18 bases in between. The CDR3 is 16 amino acids. CDR3: CASSPGGSGPNQPQHF. CDR3 nucleotides: TGTGCCAGCAGCCCAGGAGGTAGCGGACCGAATCAGCCCCAGCATTTT.

CDR3 coding DNA: TGTGCCAGCACCCATCCGAGGGAGTCAGGAGAGACCCAGTACTTC. This codes for CASTHPRESGETQYF. V usage is TRBV7-9 and J usage is TRBJ2-5; TRBD2 might be the D (5 bases). The CDR3 is made up of 15 amino acids. The germline gives CDR1 SEHNR, CDR2 FQNEAQ (reference sequence). V was trimmed by 7 bases and J by 4 bases, leaving 19 bases between them.

The rearrangement uses TRBV10-3 and TRBJ1-3; no reliable D call. The CDR3 totals 15 residues. Trimming cost V 6 bases and J 0 bases, with 12 bases left between them. Per germline, CDR1 ENHRY and CDR2 SYGVKD. The CDR3 reads CAIRGLQPSGNTIYF. The CDR3 region has the DNA TGTGCCATCAGGGGGTTACAGCCCTCTGGAAACACCATATATTTT.

V usage is TRBV6-1 and J usage is TRBJ1-2, with D maybe TRBD1 (5 bases). The CDR3 sequence is 16 residues long. Trimming pared 2 bases from V and 5 bases from J, leaving 18 bases between. Germline-derived CDR1 and CDR2 are MNHNS and SASEGT. CDR3 coding DNA: TGTGCCAGCAGTGAATCTCTGGCAGCCGGGGGGTATGGCTACACCTTC. The encoded protein is CASSESLAAGGYGYTF.

This clonotype was detected only a few times. V is TRBV12-3 or TRBV12-4 and J is TRBJ2-7, with TRBD2 matching 8 bases. The J segment lost 6 bases and the V segment lost 6 bases, leaving 10 bases of the junction unmatched. The CDR3 length is 14 residues. The CDR3 is CASRTGGGGTEQYF. The CDR3 DNA reads TGTGCCAGCAGGACGGGCGGCGGGGGGACCGAGCAGTACTTC.

This sequence joins TRBV4-3 and TRBJ1-2; D might be TRBD1 (5 bases). Trimming removed 0 bases from V and 3 bases from J, with 14 bases in between. CDR1 and CDR2 (germline): LGHNA, YSLEER. The CDR3 sequence is 16 residues long. CDR3 coding DNA: TGCGCCAGCAGCCAAGATGAGGCAGGGAACGACTATGGCTACACCTTC. It codes for CASSQDEAGNDYGYTF.

The chain links TRBV14 to TRBJ1-1; D possibly corresponds to TRBD1 (6 bases). The germline CDR1 and CDR2 sequences are SGHDN and FVKESK. Trimming took off 4 bases at V and 11 bases at J, with 23 bases between the two ends. CDR3 length equals 15 residues. The CDR3 nucleotides read TGTGCCAGCAGCCCACCCAAGGGCAGGGGCCAGGGGGCTTTCTTT. It is translated as CASSPPKGRGQGAFF.

The chain combines TRBV11-1 with TRBJ2-1, with a weak D call TRBD1 (6 bases). Per germline, CDR1 SGHAT and CDR2 FQDESV (reference sequence). The V gene lost 5 bases and the J gene lost 7 bases, with 9 bases spanning the gap. CDR3 length: 12 residues. The CDR3 DNA sequence: TGTGCCAGCAGCCACGACAGGAATGAGCAGTTCTTC. Its protein product is CASSHDRNEQFF.

The chain couples TRBV20-1 to TRBJ1-4; 7 positions match TRBD1. After removal of 6 bases from V and 4 bases from J, the junction contained 5 bases not matched to a gene. Per the germline V gene, CDR1 is DFQATT and CDR2 is SNEGSKA (reference sequence). The CDR3 loop spans 13 amino acids. The CDR3 nucleotides read TGCAGTGCCAGGGACAGAAGTAATGAAAAACTGTTTTTT. This gives the protein CSARDRSNEKLFF.

The rearrangement uses TRBV30 and TRBJ2-3; tentative D call: TRBD1 (7 bases). The CDR3 is 16 amino acids. Germline V CDR1 and CDR2: GTSNPN, SVGIG (reference sequence). V shed 2 bases and J shed 2 bases, with 17 bases lying between them. The DNA for the CDR3 is TGTGCCTGGAGTTCGGAGGGGGCAGGCGCCACAGATACGCAGTATTTT. Amino acids: CAWSSEGAGATDTQYF.

This clonotype has at least ten counts. The J gene is TRBJ2-3, the V gene TRBV4-2, with TRBD2 identical over 8 bases. The junction had 16 bases not matched to a gene; V was cut back by 5 bases and J by 0 bases. Per germline, CDR1 LGHNA and CDR2 YNFKEQ. The CDR3 extends over 19 amino acids. CDR3 sequence: CASSNGVLADMGSTDTQYF. As DNA, the CDR3 is TGTGCCAGCAGCAATGGGGTACTAGCGGACATGGGTAGCACAGATACGCAGTATTTT.

The chain has TRBV10-3 and TRBJ1-2, with D unclear. V was shortened by 2 bases and J by 8 bases, with 9 bases between the two germline ends. This CDR3 contains 12 residues. Germline CDR1 reads ENHRY; CDR2 reads SYGVKD. CDR3 DNA: TGTGCCATCAGTGAGGACGGGATCGGCTACACCTTC. Its translation: CAISEDGIGYTF.

This clonotype showed up just a few times. CDR3 DNA sequence: TGTGCCAGCAGGTTCGGACAGGGCGACTCACCCCTCCACTTT. The encoded protein is CASRFGQGDSPLHF. This chain links TRBV12-3 or TRBV12-4 with TRBJ1-6, with 8 bases identical to TRBD1. The V and J ends lost 6 bases and 10 bases, in that order; junction bases with no gene match: 8. The CDR3 contains 14 residues.

The rearrangement joins TRBV20-1 to TRBJ2-7; D is tentatively TRBD1 or TRBD2 (5 bases each). This CDR3 is built from 16 residues. Trimming left V 3 bases short and J 5 bases short, with 23 bases between. Germline loops: CDR1 DFQATT, CDR2 SNEGSKA (reference sequence). CDR3 sequence reads: CSARGRGVPDWDEQYF. The CDR3 DNA follows: TGCAGTGCTAGGGGCCGAGGGGTGCCCGATTGGGACGAGCAGTACTTC.

This clonotype has just a few counts. This rearrangement joins TRBV6-2 or TRBV6-3 to TRBJ2-1; D ambiguous. CDR3 length equals 14 residues. The germline V and J ends were trimmed by 1 base and 9 bases, with 13 bases remaining between them. Per the germline V gene, CDR1 is MNHEY and CDR2 is SVGEGT. The CDR3: CASSYLGSLGEQFF. DNA of the CDR3: TGTGCCAGCAGTTACTTGGGGTCGTTGGGTGAGCAGTTCTTC.